The 30 T cell receptor beta chains below come from one sample, sequenced in a study of blood T cell repertoires in COVID-19. Data came from immunoSEQ multiplex PCR; TCRdb stores just in-frame clones and leaves some out. This table has roughly 520,000 clones, 85% to 90% appearing once. Material: PBMCs or T cells enriched from blood (not recorded which). These receptors all come from a woman aged 40 to 49 who had recovered from COVID-19.

This clone was observed a handful of times. The chain is built from TRBV19 and TRBJ1-4, with 7 bases identical to TRBD1. Germline loops: CDR1 LNHDA, CDR2 SQIVND (reference sequence). Losses at the gene ends were 6 bases for V and 8 bases for J; bases not matched to a gene: 9. The CDR3 is made up of 14 amino acids. The CDR3 loop is CASRPKDRREKLFF. Here the CDR3 DNA reads TGTGCCAGTAGGCCCAAGGACAGGCGGGAAAAACTGTTTTTT.

The gene calls are TRBV19 and TRBJ1-2, with 9 bases that match TRBD1. Germline-derived CDR1 and CDR2 are LNHDA and SQIVND (reference sequence). The CDR3 length is 14 residues. V was pared by 3 bases and J by 7 bases, with 6 bases of the junction left unmatched. This CDR3 is CASSIVTGGGGYTF. The CDR3, as DNA: TGTGCCAGTAGTATTGTGACAGGGGGTGGTGGCTACACCTTC.

J is TRBJ2-1 and V is TRBV19, with 11 bases that match TRBD2. V lost 6 bases and J lost 14; bases outside the gene matches: 9. CDR3 length equals 13 residues. From germline, CDR1 is LNHDA and CDR2 SQIVND (reference sequence). The CDR3 is CASSPPVAGGEFF. The CDR3 bases are TGTGCCAGTAGCCCCCCCGTAGCGGGAGGGGAGTTCTTC.

The CDR3 loop is CASSRLRGLAGEGGELFF. The CDR3 region has the DNA TGTGCCAGCAGCCGATTGAGGGGACTAGCGGGAGAAGGCGGGGAGCTGTTTTTT. This rearrangement joins TRBV3-1 (or the pseudogene TRBV3-2) to TRBJ2-2; TRBD2 aligns across 14 bases. Germline CDR1 LGHDT, CDR2 YNNKEL (reference sequence). This CDR3 is 18 amino acids long. V was clipped by 4 bases and J by 7 bases; unmatched bases: 11.

The chain uses TRBV4-3 and TRBJ2-2; TRBD1 matches at 9 bases. This CDR3 region has 15 residues. Germline CDR1 and CDR2: LGHNA and YSLEER. V trimming: 4 bases; J trimming: 8 bases; junction bases outside the gene matches: 8. CDR3 region: CASSPRDRATGELFF. The CDR3 DNA sequence: TGCGCCAGCAGCCCCCGGGACAGGGCGACGGGGGAGCTGTTTTTT.

This rearrangement joins TRBV5-1 to TRBJ1-1, with 7 bases matching TRBD1. The junction had 5 bases not matched to a gene; V was cut back by 0 bases and J by 3 bases. Looked up from germline, CDR1 is SGHRS and CDR2 is YFSETQ. The CDR3 is 15 amino acids. The CDR3 coding sequence is TGCGCCAGCAGCTTGGTAGACAGGGCCGACACTGAAGCTTTCTTT. Translated, it gives CASSLVDRADTEAFF.

V usage is TRBV5-4 and J usage is TRBJ2-1; a possible D gene is TRBD1 (6 bases). V was trimmed by 4 bases and J by 0 bases, leaving 14 bases between them. The CDR3 has 16 amino acids. The germline V gene encodes CDR1 SGHNT and CDR2 YYREEE (reference sequence). This CDR3 reads CASSKDTGSSYNEQFF. Here the CDR3 DNA reads TGTGCCAGCAGCAAAGATACAGGGAGCTCCTACAATGAGCAGTTCTTC.

The chain has TRBV9 and TRBJ1-1, with D perhaps matching TRBD1 (6 bases). Trimming stripped 4 bases from V and 1 base from J, with 14 bases between. The CDR3 covers 15 residues. Looked up from germline, CDR1 is SGDLS and CDR2 is YYNGEE. The CDR3 sequence is CASSPSGGSNTEAFF. In DNA, the CDR3 is TGTGCCAGCAGCCCAAGCGGGGGCTCGAACACTGAAGCTTTCTTT.

This rearrangement joins TRBV27 to TRBJ2-1; 8 bases agree with TRBD2. Germline V gene sequence: CDR1 MNHEY, CDR2 SMNVEV (reference sequence). V trimming: 5 bases; J trimming: 3 bases; junction bases outside the gene matches: 12. There are 17 residues in the CDR3. CDR3 sequence: CASSPTQREKIYNEQFF. CDR3 coding DNA: TGTGCCAGCAGTCCTACCCAGCGGGAGAAGATCTACAATGAGCAGTTCTTC.

For this clone: This sample includes further DNA sequences coding for the same CDR3. The V call is TRBV19, the J call TRBJ1-1; D perhaps matches TRBD1 (5 bases). CDR1 is LNHDA, CDR2 SQIVND, per germline (reference sequence). Trimming removed 3 bases from V and 0 bases from J, with 8 bases in between. The CDR3 is 14 residues long. DNA of the CDR3: TGTGCCAGTAGTATTACAGGATTGAACACTGAAGCTTTCTTT. Its protein product is CASSITGLNTEAFF.

The chain joins TRBV18 to TRBJ2-5; TRBD1 matches at 8 bases. With V trimmed by 1 base and J by 3 bases, 13 bases remained unmatched. In germline, CDR1 is KGHSH, CDR2 LQKENI. The CDR3 runs to 18 residues. In nucleotides, the CDR3 is TGTGCCAGCTCACCACAGGCCCCTTCCCCACAGGGGGAAGAGACCCAGTACTTC. It specifies CASSPQAPSPQGEETQYF.

This clone was detected once. The V call is TRBV27, the J call TRBJ2-3, with 12 bases fitting TRBD2. The V gene end was trimmed by 4 bases and the J gene end by 3 bases; junction bases not matched to a gene: 11. Germline V CDR1 and CDR2: MNHEY, SMNVEV (reference sequence). The CDR3 loop spans 18 amino acids. The CDR3 coding sequence is TGTGCCAGCAGTTATTCTCGGACTAGCGGGAAAGTTACAGATACGCAGTATTTT. The encoded protein is CASSYSRTSGKVTDTQYF.

The chain couples TRBV11-2 to TRBJ1-1; 7 bases agree with TRBD1. The CDR3 runs 13 residues. Trimming removed 3 bases from V and 11 bases from J; junction bases left unmatched: 9. Germline CDR1 is SGHAT and CDR2 is FQNNGV. Here the CDR3 reads CASSFDRDFKAFF. In DNA, the CDR3 is TGTGCCAGCAGCTTTGACAGGGACTTTAAGGCTTTCTTT. The full variable domain, rest sourced from reference TRBV11-2 and TRBJ1-1, is EAGVAQSPRYKIIEKRQSVAFWCNPISGHATLYWYQQILGQGPKLLIQFQNNGVVDDSQLPKDRFSAERLKGVDSTLKIQPAKLEDSAVYLCASSFDRDFKAFFGQGTRLTVV.

The chain uses TRBV19 and TRBJ1-1; unclear D gene. Germline CDR1 reads LNHDA; CDR2 reads SQIVND (reference sequence). The CDR3 covers 11 residues. The germline V and J ends were trimmed by 10 bases and 5 bases, with 11 bases remaining between them. CDR3 amino acids: CATFGSTEAFF. The CDR3 DNA is TGTGCCACCTTCGGGAGTACTGAAGCTTTCTTT.

This clone has only one observation. This chain joins TRBV25-1 and TRBJ1-2; weak D call: TRBD1 (6 bases). This CDR3 contains 13 residues. Trimming took 2 bases from V and 6 from J, leaving 10 bases between them. The germline gives CDR1 MGHDK, CDR2 SYGVNS. CDR3 region: CASSEPTGDGYTF. The CDR3 region has the DNA TGTGCCAGCAGTGAACCGACAGGTGATGGCTACACCTTC.

J is TRBJ1-2 and V is TRBV11-3; weak D call: TRBD1 (5 bases). Trimming shortened V by 5 bases and J by 4 bases, and 17 bases separated the two germline ends. CDR1 is SGHNT and CDR2 is YENEEA in the germline V gene. CDR3 length equals 15 residues. The CDR3: CASSPTIGGGYGYTF. The CDR3 DNA follows: TGTGCCAGCAGCCCAACAATCGGGGGAGGCTATGGCTACACCTTC. Using reference TRBV11-3 and TRBJ1-2 for the parts outside the CDR3, the full variable domain is EAGVVQSPRYKIIEKKQPVAFWCNPISGHNTLYWYLQNLGQGPELLIRYENEEAVDDSQLPKDRFSAERLKGVDSTLKIQPAELGDSAVYLCASSPTIGGGYGYTFGSGTRLTVV.

This clone has a single count. This chain connects TRBV7-6 to TRBJ2-2; tentatively, D is TRBD2 (6 bases). Trimming cost V 6 bases and J 3 bases, with 14 bases left between them. This CDR3 contains 15 residues. Per germline, CDR1 SGHVS and CDR2 FNYEAQ. CDR3 coding DNA: TGTGCCAGCAGTTTCGCCCCGGGGGACACCGGGGAGCTGTTTTTT. It is translated as CASSFAPGDTGELFF. Filled out from reference TRBV7-6 and TRBJ2-2, the complete variable domain reads GAGVSQSPRYKVTKRGQDVALRCDPISGHVSLYWYRQALGQGPEFLTYFNYEAQQDKSGLPNDRFSAERPEGSISTLTIQRTEQRDSAMYRCASSFAPGDTGELFFGEGSRLTVL.

The chain has TRBV10-3 and TRBJ2-2; D gene ambiguous. Trimming took 3 bases from V and 5 from J, leaving 7 bases between them. Germline loops: CDR1 ENHRY, CDR2 SYGVKD. The CDR3 sequence is 13 residues long. The CDR3 region is CAISEARTGELFF. As DNA, the CDR3 is TGTGCCATCAGTGAAGCTCGAACCGGGGAGCTGTTTTTT.

V is TRBV2 and J is TRBJ2-1, with TRBD2 as a possible D gene (5 bases). V gave up 6 bases and J gave up 5 bases, with 14 bases separating them. CDR1 SNHLY and CDR2 FYNNEI come from the germline V gene. The CDR3 covers 14 residues. The CDR3 region is CASRRAAADNEQFF. For the CDR3, the DNA is TGTGCCAGCAGGCGGGCAGCTGCCGACAATGAGCAGTTCTTC.

The chain has TRBV9 and TRBJ2-1, with 11 bases identical to TRBD2. V was clipped by 0 bases and J by 8 bases; unmatched bases: 4. The CDR3 sequence is 15 residues long. CDR1 is SGDLS and CDR2 is YYNGEE in the germline V gene. DNA of the CDR3: TGTGCCAGCAGCGTAGGACTAGCGGGAAGGGATGAGCAGTTCTTC. This encodes CASSVGLAGRDEQFF.

The CDR3 reads CSVGRLADGELFF. The CDR3 DNA is TGCAGCGTTGGTAGGCTAGCGGACGGGGAGCTGTTTTTT. J is TRBJ2-2 and V is TRBV29-1, with TRBD2 identical over 7 bases. Germline V CDR1 and CDR2: SQVTM, ANQGSEA. There are 13 residues in the CDR3. V trimming: 4 bases; J trimming: 7 bases; junction bases outside the gene matches: 6.

The sample holds one count of this clone. This chain joins TRBV11-3 and TRBJ1-2; no reliable D call. V shed 5 bases and J shed 3 bases, with 7 bases lying between them. The germline V gene encodes CDR1 SGHNT and CDR2 YENEEA. The length of the CDR3 is 12 residues. The CDR3 DNA is TGTGCCAGCAGCAACAATGACTATGGCTACACCTTC. It specifies CASSNNDYGYTF.

This chain uses TRBV9 with TRBJ2-3, with 11 bases that match TRBD1. The CDR3 has 15 residues. Germline values: CDR1 SGDLS, CDR2 YYNGEE. Trimming at V came to 4 bases and at J to 2 bases, leaving 3 bases not matched to a gene. CDR3 nucleotide sequence: TGTGCCAGCAGCCGGACAGGGGGCCTCACAGATACGCAGTATTTT. Translating it yields CASSRTGGLTDTQYF.

This clone was picked up one time. The chain is built from TRBV14 and TRBJ2-3, with 9 bases that match TRBD1. The CDR3 has 17 amino acids. Germline CDR1 SGHDN, CDR2 FVKESK. J lost 2 bases, V lost 2 bases, and 8 bases had no gene match. The CDR3 DNA reads as TGTGCCAGCAGCCAATACAGGGGGCTTTTATCCACAGATACGCAGTATTTT. Translation gives CASSQYRGLLSTDTQYF.

This clone has only one observation. The chain is built from TRBV30 and TRBJ2-7; 9 bases line up with TRBD2. With V trimmed by 7 bases and J by 3 bases, 10 bases remained unmatched. CDR1 GTSNPN and CDR2 SVGIG come from the germline V gene (reference sequence). This CDR3 region has 14 residues. This CDR3 reads CALEGAGGGYEQYF. The CDR3 coding sequence is TGTGCCTTGGAAGGAGCGGGAGGAGGCTACGAGCAGTACTTC.

The CDR3 DNA reads TGTGCCAGCAGCTTAGTTAGGCAGACAAATCAGCCCCAGCATTTT. Protein product: CASSLVRQTNQPQHF. This chain uses TRBV7-8 with TRBJ1-5; the D is unclear. The germline V and J ends were trimmed by 1 base and 4 bases, with 11 bases remaining between them. The germline V gene encodes CDR1 SGHVS and CDR2 FQNEAQ. This CDR3 comprises 15 residues.

This clone has a handful of counts. The chain joins TRBV24-1 to TRBJ2-7; 11 bases map to TRBD1. Germline V lookup: CDR1 KGHDR, CDR2 SFDVKD. The CDR3 length is 19 residues. V shed 0 bases and J 3 bases; nucleotides not matched to a gene: 12. The CDR3 nucleotides read TGTGCCACCAGTGATTTGTTTCTCGGACAGGGGGCCGAGTACTACGAGCAGTACTTC. Translated, it gives CATSDLFLGQGAEYYEQYF.

The CDR3 DNA reads as TGTGCCAGTAGTATAGGGGCGGGCCCGTACGAGCAGTACTTC. Protein: CASSIGAGPYEQYF. The chain has TRBV19 and TRBJ2-7, with D perhaps TRBD2 (5 bases). Trimming shortened V by 1 base and J by 4 bases, and 11 bases separated the two germline ends. Per the germline V gene, CDR1 is LNHDA and CDR2 is SQIVND (reference sequence). The CDR3 runs 14 residues.

The chain recombines TRBV5-1 with TRBJ1-1; a weak D match, TRBD1 (6 bases). This CDR3 has 15 residues. Germline V gene sequence: CDR1 SGHRS, CDR2 YFSETQ. Trimming stripped 0 bases from V and 1 base from J, with 10 bases between. CDR3 bases: TGCGCCAGCAGCTTGGATGGGACACCGAACACTGAAGCTTTCTTT. Translating it yields CASSLDGTPNTEAFF.

The V gene is TRBV9, the J gene TRBJ2-3, with TRBD2 matching over 12 bases. This CDR3 is built from 17 residues. V lost 0 bases, J lost 3 bases, and 5 bases stayed unmatched. CDR1 is SGDLS, CDR2 YYNGEE, per germline. The CDR3 DNA reads as TGTGCCAGCAGCGTAGGACTAGCGGGAGATTGGACAGATACGCAGTATTTT. Translation gives CASSVGLAGDWTDTQYF.